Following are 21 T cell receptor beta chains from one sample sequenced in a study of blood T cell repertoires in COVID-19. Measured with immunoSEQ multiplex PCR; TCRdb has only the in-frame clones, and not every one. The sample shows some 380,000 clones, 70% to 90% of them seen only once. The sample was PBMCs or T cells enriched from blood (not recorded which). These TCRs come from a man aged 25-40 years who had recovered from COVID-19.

The CDR3 region is CASSFGIEQTNEKLFF. The CDR3 nucleotides are TGTGCCAGCAGTTTCGGGATAGAACAGACTAATGAAAAACTGTTTTTT. The chain recombines TRBV27 with TRBJ1-4; no reliable D call. Trimming cost V 3 bases and J 2 bases, with 13 bases left between them. Per the germline V gene, CDR1 is MNHEY and CDR2 is SMNVEV (reference sequence). This CDR3 is built from 16 residues.

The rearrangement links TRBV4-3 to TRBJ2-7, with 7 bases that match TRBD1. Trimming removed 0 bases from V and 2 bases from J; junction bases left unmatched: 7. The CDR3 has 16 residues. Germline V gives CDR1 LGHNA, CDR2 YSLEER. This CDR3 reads CASSQEIKGATYEQYF. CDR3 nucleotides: TGCGCCAGCAGCCAAGAGATCAAGGGGGCCACCTACGAGCAGTACTTC.

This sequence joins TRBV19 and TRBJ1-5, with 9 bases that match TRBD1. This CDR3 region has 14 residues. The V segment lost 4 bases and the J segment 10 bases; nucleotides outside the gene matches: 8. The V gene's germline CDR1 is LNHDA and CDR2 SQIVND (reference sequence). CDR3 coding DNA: TGTGCCAGTAGTACACAGGGGGCTCAGGTACCCCAGCATTTT. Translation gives CASSTQGAQVPQHF.

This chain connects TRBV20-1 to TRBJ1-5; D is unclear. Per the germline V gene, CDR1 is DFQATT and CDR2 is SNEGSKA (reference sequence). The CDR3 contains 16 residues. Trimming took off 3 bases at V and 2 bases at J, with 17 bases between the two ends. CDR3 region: CSASTPLGVGNQPQHF. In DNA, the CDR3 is TGCAGTGCTAGTACTCCCCTCGGTGTGGGCAATCAGCCCCAGCATTTT.

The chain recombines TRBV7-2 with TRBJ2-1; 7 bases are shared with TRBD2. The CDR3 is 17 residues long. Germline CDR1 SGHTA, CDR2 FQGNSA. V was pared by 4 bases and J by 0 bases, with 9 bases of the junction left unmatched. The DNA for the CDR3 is TGTGCCAGCAGCTATCCCCCGGGGGGAAGCTCCTACAATGAGCAGTTCTTC. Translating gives CASSYPPGGSSYNEQFF.

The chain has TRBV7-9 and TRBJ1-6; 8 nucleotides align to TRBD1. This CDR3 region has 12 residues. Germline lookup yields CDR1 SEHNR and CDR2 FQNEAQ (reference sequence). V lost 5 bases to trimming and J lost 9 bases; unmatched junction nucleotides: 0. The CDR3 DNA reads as TGTGCCAGCAGCACAGGGGGTTCACCCCTCCACTTT. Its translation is CASSTGGSPLHF.

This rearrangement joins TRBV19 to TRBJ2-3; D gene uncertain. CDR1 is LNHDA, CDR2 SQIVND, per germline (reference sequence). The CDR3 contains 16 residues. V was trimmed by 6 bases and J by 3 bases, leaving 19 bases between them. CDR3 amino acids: CASRSSGKVETDTQYF. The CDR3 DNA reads TGTGCCAGTAGAAGCTCTGGTAAAGTTGAGACAGATACGCAGTATTTT.

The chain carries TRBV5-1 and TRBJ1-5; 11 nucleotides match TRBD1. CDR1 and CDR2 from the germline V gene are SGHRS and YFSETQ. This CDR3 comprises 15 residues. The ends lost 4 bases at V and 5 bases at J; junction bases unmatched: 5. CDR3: CASSVGQGADQPQHF. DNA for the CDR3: TGCGCCAGCAGCGTAGGACAGGGGGCAGATCAGCCCCAGCATTTT.

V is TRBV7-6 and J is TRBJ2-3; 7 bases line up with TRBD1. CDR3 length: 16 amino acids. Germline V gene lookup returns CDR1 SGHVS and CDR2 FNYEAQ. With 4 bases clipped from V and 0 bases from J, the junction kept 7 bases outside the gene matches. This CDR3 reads CASSSYTGASTDTQYF. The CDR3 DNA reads TGTGCCAGCAGCTCGTACACAGGGGCTAGCACAGATACGCAGTATTTT.

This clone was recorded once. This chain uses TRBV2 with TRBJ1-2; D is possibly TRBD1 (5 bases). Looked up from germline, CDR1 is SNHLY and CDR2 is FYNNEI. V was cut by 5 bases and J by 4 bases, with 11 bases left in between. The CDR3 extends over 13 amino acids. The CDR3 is CASSPDSLYGYTF. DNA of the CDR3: TGTGCCAGCAGTCCCGACAGTCTCTATGGCTACACCTTC.

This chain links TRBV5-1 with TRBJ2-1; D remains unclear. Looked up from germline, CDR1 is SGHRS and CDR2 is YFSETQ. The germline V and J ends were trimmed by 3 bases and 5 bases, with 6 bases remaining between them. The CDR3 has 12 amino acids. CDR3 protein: CASSSIHNEQFF. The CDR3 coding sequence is TGCGCCAGCAGCTCTATCCACAATGAGCAGTTCTTC.

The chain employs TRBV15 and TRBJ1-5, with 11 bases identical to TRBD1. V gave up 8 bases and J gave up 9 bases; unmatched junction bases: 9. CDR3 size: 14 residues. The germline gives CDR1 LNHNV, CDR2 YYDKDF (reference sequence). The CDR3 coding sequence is TGTGCCACCGTAAAGGGACAGGGGGAATGGCCCCAGCATTTT. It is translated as CATVKGQGEWPQHF.

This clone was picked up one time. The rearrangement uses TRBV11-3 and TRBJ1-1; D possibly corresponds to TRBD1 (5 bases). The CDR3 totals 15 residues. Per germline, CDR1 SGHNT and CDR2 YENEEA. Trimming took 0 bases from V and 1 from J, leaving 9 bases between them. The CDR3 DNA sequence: TGTGCCAGCAGCTTAGATGGGGCAGCGAACACTGAAGCTTTCTTT. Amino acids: CASSLDGAANTEAFF.

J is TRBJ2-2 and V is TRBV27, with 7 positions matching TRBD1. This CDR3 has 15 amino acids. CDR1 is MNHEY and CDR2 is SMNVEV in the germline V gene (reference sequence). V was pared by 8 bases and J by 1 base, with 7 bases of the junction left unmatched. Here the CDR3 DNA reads TGTGCCAGCCGGCGGGCAGGGGGGAACACCGGGGAGCTGTTTTTT. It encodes CASRRAGGNTGELFF.

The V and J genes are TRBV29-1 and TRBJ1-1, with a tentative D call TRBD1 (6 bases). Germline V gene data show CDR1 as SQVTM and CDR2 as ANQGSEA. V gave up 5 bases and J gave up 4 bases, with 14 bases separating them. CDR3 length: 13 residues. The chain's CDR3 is CSVCQGLGTEAFF. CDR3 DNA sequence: TGCAGCGTTTGTCAGGGGCTTGGCACTGAAGCTTTCTTT.

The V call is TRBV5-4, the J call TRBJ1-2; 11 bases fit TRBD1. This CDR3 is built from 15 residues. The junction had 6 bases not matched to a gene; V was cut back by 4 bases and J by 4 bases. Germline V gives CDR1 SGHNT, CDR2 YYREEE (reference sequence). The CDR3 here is CASSARDRGVYGYTF. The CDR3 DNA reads TGTGCCAGCAGCGCCCGGGACAGGGGGGTCTATGGCTACACCTTC.

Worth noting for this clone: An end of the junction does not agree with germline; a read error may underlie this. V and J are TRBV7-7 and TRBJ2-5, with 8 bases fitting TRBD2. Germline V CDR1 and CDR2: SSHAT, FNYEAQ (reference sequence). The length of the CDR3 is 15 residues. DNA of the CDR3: TGTGCTAGCAGCCCGGACGGACTAGCAGGAGAGACCCAGTACTTC. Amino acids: CASSPDGLAGETQYF.

CDR3 nucleotides: TGCGCCAGCAGCGTAGTAGCGGGGGACACAGATACGCAGTATTTT. Translation: CASSVVAGDTDTQYF. The chain couples TRBV4-1 to TRBJ2-3; TRBD2 matches at 9 bases. There are 15 residues in the CDR3. Trimming removed 5 bases from V and 2 bases from J; junction bases left unmatched: 5. Germline CDR1 and CDR2: MGHRA and YSYEKL.

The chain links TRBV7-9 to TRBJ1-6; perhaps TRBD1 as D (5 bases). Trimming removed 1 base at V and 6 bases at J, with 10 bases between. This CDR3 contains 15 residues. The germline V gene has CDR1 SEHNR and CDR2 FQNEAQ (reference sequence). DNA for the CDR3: TGTGCCAGCAGCTTAGTGGCCGGGGGTAATTCACCCCTCCACTTT. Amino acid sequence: CASSLVAGGNSPLHF.

The CDR3 nucleotides read TGTGCCAGCAGCTGGTGGGGACAGGGAACCTATGGCTACACCTTC. It specifies CASSWWGQGTYGYTF. The chain has TRBV7-9 and TRBJ1-2; 9 bases align to TRBD1. There are 15 residues in the CDR3. Germline V CDR1 and CDR2: SEHNR, FQNEAQ (reference sequence). The J segment lost 4 bases and the V segment lost 4 bases, leaving 7 bases of the junction unmatched.

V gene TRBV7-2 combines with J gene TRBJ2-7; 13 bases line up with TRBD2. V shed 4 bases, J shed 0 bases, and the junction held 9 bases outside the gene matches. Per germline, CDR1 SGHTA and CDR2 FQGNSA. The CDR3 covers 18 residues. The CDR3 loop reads CASSYGELAGGSSYEQYF. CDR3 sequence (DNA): TGTGCCAGCAGCTACGGGGAACTAGCGGGGGGGAGCTCCTACGAGCAGTACTTC.